The sample holds a few counts of the clone carrying this TCR beta chain. Its antigen is as yet unknown. The second PCR ran roughly 6 to 11 cycles with a sample-barcoded 5' primer and J-beta primers. TCRdb itself ran the 5' RACE reads through MiXCR, one entry per CDR3 protein. The table lists approximately 780,000 distinct CDR3 sequences, roughly 25% of them singletons. The sample comes from a study of blood T cells in healthy people across ages. Study-level points and caveats: There was a strong correlation between TCR beta diversity and naive T cell percentage.

CDR1 MNHNS and CDR2 SASEGT come from the germline V gene. V was clipped by 0 bases and J by 2 bases, with 10 bases between them. CDR3 size: 15 residues. Separately, the same data were catalogued under a study of T cells of mothers and their children.

The sample taken for sequencing was blood. V is TRBV6-1 and J is TRBJ1-2; a possible D gene is TRBD1 (6 bases). The origin of this receptor is a boy younger than 18 in good health. The CDR3 loop reads CASSEAPGANYGYTF. CDR3 DNA: TGTGCCAGCAGTGAAGCACCAGGGGCGAACTATGGCTACACCTTC.